This TCR beta chain derives from a study of blood T cell repertoires in COVID-19. Study as a whole: The analysed material was cDNA or gDNA that came from T cells, B-cell-depleted T cells, or PBMCs.

The V gene's germline CDR1 is LGHNT and CDR2 FRNRAP. CDR3 size: 14 residues. The V end was cut by 5 bases, the J end by 9 bases, with 17 bases between. Per the study methods: Estimated nucleated cell counts came from reference gene primer amplification. TCRdb's table, derived via immunoSEQ multiplex PCR, lists solely in-frame clones and lacks some. V, J and clone size reflect that table, while D and trimming were determined from the DNA. This table has 20,000 to 25,000 clones, approximately 87% appearing once. The receptor's source is a human donor with active COVID-19. The donor label of this sample is uncertain. Sequencing was done on a sample of peripheral blood. V gene TRBV12-5 combines with J gene TRBJ2-1; TRBD1 might be the D (6 bases). The CDR3, as DNA: TGTGCTAGTGGTGGAAGTGGGGGCCCTGGTGAGCAGTTCTTC. Amino acid sequence: CASGGSGGPGEQFF.